This T cell receptor (beta chain) was recorded in a study of blood T cell repertoires in COVID-19. Study details: PBMCs, B-cell-depleted T cells, or T cells provided the cDNA or gDNA that made up the material.

This CDR3 is 16 amino acids long. Germline CDR1 reads MNHNS; CDR2 reads SASEGT. J lost 0 bases, V lost 4 bases, and 4 bases had no gene match. Per the study methods: Estimation of nucleated cell counts was performed using reference gene primer amplification. Clones were read by immunoSEQ multiplex PCR, and TCRdb kept only the in-frame ones, dropping some. The V and J calls and clone size were taken over from that table, and D and trimming were inferred from the DNA. The sample shows 170,000 or so clones, roughly 83% of them seen only once. The genes are TRBV6-1 and TRBJ2-1; 9 bases line up with TRBD1. The receptor was derived from a man aged 18-30 years with active or convalescent COVID-19. The source material was peripheral blood. The chain's CDR3 is CASSVRTGVSYNEQFF. CDR3 nucleotides: TGTGCCAGCAGTGTGAGGACAGGGGTCTCCTACAATGAGCAGTTCTTC.